This TCR beta chain stems from a study of blood T cells in healthy people across ages. This clonotype came up once. Germline V gene lookup returns CDR1 MDHEN and CDR2 SYDVKM. The length of the CDR3 is 15 residues. V lost 6 bases and J 7 bases, leaving 18 bases between the germline ends. Through a sample-barcoded 5' primer and a J-beta primer mix, a second PCR was run for roughly 6 to 12 cycles. TCRdb recomputed calls from the 5' RACE reads with MiXCR, one row per CDR3 protein. The sample carries approximately 670,000 distinct CDR3 sequences, roughly 43% recorded once. Isolation of PBMCs gave at least 6.5 million cells per sample. No fewer than 5.5 micrograms of total RNA were isolated from every sample.

The receptor comes from a man aged 80 or over in good health. The chain uses TRBV28 and TRBJ2-2; D might be TRBD2 (6 bases). Sequenced: blood. The chain's CDR3 is CASSPLGGRSGELFF. CDR3 bases: TGTGCCAGCAGCCCCTTGGGGGGAAGGAGCGGGGAGCTGTTTTTT.